The rows below give T cell receptor beta chains drawn from one sample of a study of blood T cell repertoires in COVID-19. Here immunoSEQ multiplex PCR was the method, and the copy in TCRdb shows in-frame clones only, minus some. The data contain 70,000 to 80,000 clones, approximately 88% of them singletons. The specimen sequenced was peripheral blood. The receptors here all came from a human donor in a cohort sampled during active COVID-19. The CDR3 runs from the conserved cysteine through the conserved F or W. The order of the fields is J gene, clone size, V gene, D gene, CDR3 DNA, CDR3 protein. A D gene is named only where the DNA matches it firmly. For some rows the clone size is stated as once, few or many, or as a class when expanded; others skip it.

J: TRBJ1-1
size: NA
V: TRBV5-5
D: NA
DNA: TGTGCCAGCAGCAGGGGCACTGAAGCTTTCTTT
CDR3: CASSRGTEAFF

J: TRBJ2-3
size: NA
V: TRBV11-2
D: TRBD2
DNA: TGTGCCCGCCGCGGGGAAGCGGGGGGGGGCCCCAGCACAGATACGCAGTATTTT
CDR3: CARRGEAGGGPSTDTQYF

J: TRBJ2-7
size: NA
V: TRBV6-1
D: TRBD2
DNA: TGTGCCAGCAGTGAATTGTGGGCGACTAGCGGGGGATACTACGAGCAGTACTTC
CDR3: CASSELWATSGGYYEQYF

J: TRBJ2-1
size: NA
V: TRBV3-1/TRBV3-2
D: TRBD2
DNA: TGTGCCAGCAGCCCGCGGGGGGGGTGGAAGTTCTTC
CDR3: CASSPRGGWKFF

J: TRBJ2-2
size: NA
V: TRBV11-2
D: NA
DNA: TGTGCCAGCAGCTCGAACCAGGACACCGGGGAGCTGTTTTTT
CDR3: CASSSNQDTGELFF

J: TRBJ2-3
size: few
V: TRBV6-4
D: TRBD2
DNA: TGTGCCAGCAGTGACGGGACTAGCGGGGCCATCACAGATACGCAGTATTTT
CDR3: CASSDGTSGAITDTQYF

J: TRBJ2-3
size: NA
V: TRBV15
D: TRBD2
DNA: TGTGCCACCAGCAAACTAGCGGGAGGCACAGATACGCAGTATTTT
CDR3: CATSKLAGGTDTQYF

J: TRBJ1-1
size: NA
V: TRBV5-4
D: NA
DNA: TGTGCCAGCAGCTTGGCCGGGACACTGAACACTGAAGCTTTCTTT
CDR3: CASSLAGTLNTEAFF

J: TRBJ2-5
size: NA
V: TRBV14
D: NA
DNA: TGTGCCAGCAGTCGGGACACTTCGGCAGAGACCCAGTACTTC
CDR3: CASSRDTSAETQYF

J: TRBJ2-4
size: NA
V: TRBV12-3/TRBV12-4
D: TRBD2
DNA: TGTGCCAGCAGTTTAAGGACTAGCGGGAGGGCCTACTTC
CDR3: CASSLRTSGRAYF